In its sample, the clone carrying this TCR beta chain was seen once. The data were taken from a study of blood T cell repertoires in COVID-19. The wider study: COVID-19 samples collected from the United States, Italy and Spain covered acute and convalescent phases. PBMCs, B-cell-depleted T cells, or T cells provided the cDNA or gDNA that made up the material.

From germline, CDR1 is SGHRS and CDR2 YFSETQ. Trimming took off 3 bases at V and 6 bases at J, with 14 bases between the two ends. The CDR3 is 14 amino acids. In the study's own analysis: By means of reference gene primer amplification, nucleated cell counts were estimated. The protocol was immunoSEQ multiplex PCR, while the TCRdb copy is restricted to in-frame clones and leaves out a portion. Clone size and V and J calls were adopted from that table, with D and trimming inferred from the DNA. This sample has about 400,000 clones, with 86% found just once. Seattle-derived patients entered the study during active infection and were followed longitudinally.

The receptor's source is a woman aged 55-69 years with COVID-19, enrolled during active disease. Source material: peripheral blood. The chain uses TRBV5-1 and TRBJ2-3, with D perhaps TRBD1 (6 bases). CDR3 protein: CASSSRGGSDTQYF. Written as DNA, the CDR3 is TGCGCCAGCAGCTCTAGAGGGGGATCGGATACGCAGTATTTT. Variable domain in full (rest from reference TRBV5-1 and TRBJ2-3): KAGVTQTPRYLIKTRGQQVTLSCSPISGHRSVSWYQQTPGQGLQFLFEYFSETQRNKGNFPGRFSGRQFSNSRSEMNVSTLELGDSALYLCASSSRGGSDTQYFGPGTRLTVL.